What follows are 14 T cell receptor beta chains derived from one specimen sequenced in a study of blood T cell repertoires in COVID-19. The data were produced by immunoSEQ multiplex PCR, yet TCRdb's version contains in-frame clones alone and is incomplete. The sample carries about 300,000 clones, roughly 85% recorded once. The sequencing sample was made of peripheral blood. The receptors here all came from a human donor in a cohort sampled during active COVID-19.

This clone was seen a single time. The chain recombines TRBV28 with TRBJ2-6, with a possible D match to TRBD2 (6 bases). CDR1 is MDHEN and CDR2 is SYDVKM in the germline V gene. The CDR3 contains 12 residues. The V gene lost 6 bases and the J gene lost 12 bases, with 12 bases spanning the gap. The CDR3, as DNA: TGTGCCAGCAGCTCCTCCGGGGGCGTCCTGACTTTC. Its translation is CASSSSGGVLTF.

V is TRBV27 and J is TRBJ2-3; TRBD1 aligns across 7 bases. CDR1 is MNHEY, CDR2 SMNVEV, per germline (reference sequence). Losses at the gene ends were 5 bases for V and 10 bases for J; bases not matched to a gene: 15. The CDR3 has 15 residues. CDR3 nucleotides: TGTGCCAGCAGTCTCATCCCCTCGGACAGGCTCTCGCAGTATTTT. This encodes CASSLIPSDRLSQYF.

The rearrangement uses TRBV5-6 and TRBJ1-1; TRBD1 aligns across 8 bases. Germline-derived CDR1 and CDR2 are SGHDT and YYEEEE. J gave up 0 bases and V 3 bases, and 4 bases lay outside the gene matches. This CDR3 has 15 amino acids. CDR3 DNA sequence: TGTGCCAGCAGCTCGAGGACAGGGCTGAACACTGAAGCTTTCTTT. This encodes CASSSRTGLNTEAFF.

The CDR3 reads CASSTGQLNTEAFF. The CDR3 region has the DNA TGCGCCAGCAGCACGGGACAGCTTAACACTGAAGCTTTCTTT. This chain uses TRBV5-1 with TRBJ1-1, with 7 bases matching TRBD1. The length of the CDR3 is 14 residues. From germline, CDR1 is SGHRS and CDR2 YFSETQ. V lost 4 bases to trimming and J lost 2 bases; unmatched junction nucleotides: 5. The full variable domain, completed using reference TRBV5-1 and TRBJ1-1, is KAGVTQTPRYLIKTRGQQVTLSCSPISGHRSVSWYQQTPGQGLQFLFEYFSETQRNKGNFPGRFSGRQFSNSRSEMNVSTLELGDSALYLCASSTGQLNTEAFFGQGTRLTVV.

This rearrangement joins TRBV19 to TRBJ2-3; 14 nucleotides line up with TRBD2. This CDR3 is 17 amino acids long. Trimming removed 2 bases from V and 11 bases from J; junction bases left unmatched: 12. Germline V CDR1 and CDR2: LNHDA, SQIVND (reference sequence). CDR3 protein: CASSITGTSGSGKKQYF. In DNA form, the CDR3 reads TGTGCCAGTAGTATAACTGGGACTAGCGGGAGCGGAAAGAAGCAGTATTTT.

CDR3 in amino acids: CASSLGRGYEQYF. The CDR3, as DNA: TGTGCCAGCAGTTTAGGACGGGGGTACGAGCAGTACTTC. The chain recombines TRBV27 with TRBJ2-7; D perhaps matches TRBD2 (6 bases). Per the germline V gene, CDR1 is MNHEY and CDR2 is SMNVEV (reference sequence). This CDR3 has 13 amino acids. V shed 2 bases and J shed 4 bases, with 9 bases lying between them.

This clone has only a few counts. The rearrangement links TRBV30 to TRBJ2-7; D may be TRBD2 (6 bases). This CDR3 has 14 residues. V was clipped by 3 bases and J by 7 bases, with 19 bases between them. Germline V CDR1 and CDR2: GTSNPN, SVGIG (reference sequence). The CDR3 nucleotides are TGTGCCTGGAGAGAGTTGGCTAACCGGGAGGAGCAGTACTTC. It encodes CAWRELANREEQYF.

This clone has only one observation. V gene TRBV7-9 combines with J gene TRBJ1-2, with a tentative D call TRBD1 (5 bases). CDR3 size: 14 residues. V gave up 7 bases and J gave up 8 bases, with 20 bases separating them. Germline lookup yields CDR1 SEHNR and CDR2 FQNEAQ (reference sequence). The DNA of the CDR3 is TGTGCCAGCACACTAACCGCAGGGTTATACGGCTACACCTTC. This codes for CASTLTAGLYGYTF.

The chain couples TRBV27 to TRBJ1-6; 9 bases align to TRBD1. V was clipped by 6 bases and J by 0 bases; unmatched bases: 3. The length of the CDR3 is 16 residues. The germline V gene has CDR1 MNHEY and CDR2 SMNVEV (reference sequence). CDR3 in amino acids: CASSRTGVSYNSPLHF. The CDR3 DNA is TGTGCCAGCAGCCGGACAGGGGTCTCCTATAATTCACCCCTCCACTTT.

This chain uses TRBV7-2 with TRBJ2-2; D ambiguous. Germline lookup yields CDR1 SGHTA and CDR2 FQGNSA. The CDR3 consists of 15 residues. V lost 1 base, J lost 2 bases, and 8 bases lay in between. The CDR3 spells CASSLGAVNTGELFF. The CDR3 coding sequence is TGTGCCAGCAGCTTAGGGGCAGTAAACACCGGGGAGCTGTTTTTT.

The chain uses TRBV19 and TRBJ2-3, with 8 bases that match TRBD2. The germline gives CDR1 LNHDA, CDR2 SQIVND (reference sequence). The V and J ends lost 3 bases and 0 bases, in that order; junction bases with no gene match: 2. The length of the CDR3 is 15 residues. Here the CDR3 reads CASSIRLASTDTQYF. Written as DNA, the CDR3 is TGTGCCAGTAGTATCCGACTAGCGAGCACAGATACGCAGTATTTT.

This chain joins TRBV7-2 and TRBJ2-3; TRBD2 is a possible D gene (6 bases). CDR1 and CDR2 (germline): SGHTA, FQGNSA. CDR3 length: 13 amino acids. Trimming left V 5 bases short and J 7 bases short, with 13 bases between. CDR3: CASSTEGYYTQYF. CDR3 sequence (DNA): TGTGCCAGCAGCACGGAGGGATACTATACGCAGTATTTT.

The genes are TRBV27 and TRBJ2-3, with 8 bases fitting TRBD2. CDR1 MNHEY and CDR2 SMNVEV come from the germline V gene (reference sequence). The V gene end was trimmed by 6 bases and the J gene end by 2 bases; junction bases not matched to a gene: 4. The CDR3 contains 14 residues. CDR3 protein: CASSLAGTTDTQYF. The CDR3, as DNA: TGTGCCAGCAGCTTAGCGGGAACCACAGATACGCAGTATTTT.

This chain joins TRBV28 and TRBJ2-2; no definite D call. Between the trimmed V and J ends, which lost 7 bases and 3 bases, there was a span of 6 bases. The germline gives CDR1 MDHEN, CDR2 SYDVKM. The CDR3 extends over 12 amino acids. This chain's CDR3 is CASNHYTGELFF. In DNA, the CDR3 is TGTGCCAGCAATCATTACACCGGGGAGCTGTTTTTT.